Presented here are 20 T cell receptor beta chains from one specimen sequenced in a study of cytomegalovirus exposure and HLA in healthy donors. PCR was performed using 60 Vbeta and 13 Jbeta primers. Some clones are missing from TCRdb's copy, which holds only in-frame ones; the method was immunoSEQ multiplex PCR. The sample carries around 210,000 clones, about 78% recorded once. Input material: PBMCs. The receptors stem from a woman aged 30 to 39 in good health and CMV-seronegative.

The CDR3: CASSARPGTGSMNTEAFF. The CDR3 DNA reads as TGTGCCAGCAGCGCCCGTCCCGGGACAGGGAGCATGAACACTGAAGCTTTCTTT. The gene calls are TRBV9 and TRBJ1-1, with 9 positions matching TRBD1. The CDR3 has 18 residues. Looked up from germline, CDR1 is SGDLS and CDR2 is YYNGEE. The V segment lost 3 bases and the J segment 0 bases; nucleotides outside the gene matches: 12.

This sequence joins TRBV18 and TRBJ1-1, with 9 bases matching TRBD1. Germline CDR1 reads KGHSH; CDR2 reads LQKENI. The CDR3 loop spans 14 amino acids. V trimming: 5 bases; J trimming: 1 base; junction bases outside the gene matches: 2. In DNA form, the CDR3 reads TGTGCCAGCTCAAGGGGACAGGGGAACACTGAAGCTTTCTTT. Protein: CASSRGQGNTEAFF.

The V call is TRBV29-1, the J call TRBJ2-7; 7 nucleotides agree with TRBD1. The germline V gene encodes CDR1 SQVTM and CDR2 ANQGSEA. V gave up 2 bases and J gave up 3 bases; unmatched junction bases: 10. CDR3 length: 15 amino acids. As DNA, the CDR3 is TGCAGCGTTGAATCCGCCCGGGACAGTTTCTACGAGCAGTACTTC. As protein: CSVESARDSFYEQYF.

This clone was observed a handful of times. CDR3 sequence: CAWSEDFSNQPQHF. The DNA of the CDR3 is TGTGCCTGGAGCGAGGACTTTAGCAATCAGCCCCAGCATTTT. The chain uses TRBV30 and TRBJ1-5; D is unclear. The V end lost 3 bases, the J end lost 0 bases, and 9 bases lay between the germline ends. This CDR3 is built from 14 residues. Germline CDR1 and CDR2: GTSNPN and SVGIG (reference sequence).

The CDR3 loop reads CASRDGLRQYF. CDR3 coding DNA: TGTGCCAGCAGGGATGGATTGAGGCAGTACTTC. The chain links TRBV6-5 to TRBJ2-5; no definite D call. CDR1 is MNHEY, CDR2 SVGAGI, per germline. CDR3 length: 11 residues. V was shortened by 6 bases and J by 11 bases, with 13 bases between the two germline ends.

With regard to this clone: At one end the junction does not follow the germline gene, possibly because of a read error. The rearrangement joins TRBV7-9 to TRBJ1-6; 7 bases fit TRBD1. CDR1 SEHNR and CDR2 FQNEAQ come from the germline V gene (reference sequence). The CDR3 loop spans 16 amino acids. The chain's CDR3 is CSSSSDREFYNSPLHF. The CDR3 DNA reads as TGTTCCAGCAGCTCAGACAGGGAGTTTTATAATTCACCCCTCCACTTT. Drawing the rest from reference TRBV7-9 and TRBJ1-6, the complete variable domain is DTGVSQNPRHKITKRGQNVTFRCDPISEHNRLYWYRQTLGQGPEFLTYFQNEAQLEKSRLLSDRFSAERPKGSFSTLEIQRTEQGDSAMYLCSSSSDREFYNSPLHFGNGTRLTVT.

CDR3 sequence (DNA): TGTGCCAGCTCACCACGTACGGGAGTGCCCGGGGAGCTGTTTTTT. The encoded protein is CASSPRTGVPGELFF. V is TRBV18 and J is TRBJ2-2; a weak D match, TRBD2 (6 bases). V was trimmed by 1 base and J by 6 bases, leaving 12 bases between them. Per the germline V gene, CDR1 is KGHSH and CDR2 is LQKENI. This CDR3 contains 15 residues.

The rearrangement joins TRBV7-2 to TRBJ1-5; D unclear. V shed 2 bases and J shed 2 bases, with 13 bases lying between them. CDR1 is SGHTA and CDR2 is FQGNSA in the germline V gene. The CDR3 contains 16 residues. In nucleotides, the CDR3 is TGTGCCAGCAGCTTACGGTTCGGTAGTGGCAATCAGCCCCAGCATTTT. Residues: CASSLRFGSGNQPQHF.

This chain links TRBV6-5 with TRBJ1-1, with no clear D. Trimming removed 7 bases from V and 3 bases from J, with 6 bases in between. Germline CDR1 reads MNHEY; CDR2 reads SVGAGI. The CDR3 is made up of 11 amino acids. The CDR3 region is CASTSDTEAFF. Written as DNA, the CDR3 is TGTGCCAGCACTTCAGACACTGAAGCTTTCTTT.

A remark on this clone: Germline and junction disagree at one end, which may indicate a read error. The chain's CDR3 is CSSSTGNYGYTF. As DNA, the CDR3 is TGTTCCAGCAGCACAGGGAACTATGGCTACACCTTC. The chain uses TRBV7-9 and TRBJ1-2; maybe TRBD1 (6 bases). CDR1 SEHNR and CDR2 FQNEAQ come from the germline V gene (reference sequence). CDR3 size: 12 residues.

V gene TRBV6-4 combines with J gene TRBJ2-3; 7 positions match TRBD1. V dropped 4 bases and J dropped 1; count of bases not matched to a gene: 5. CDR3 size: 15 residues. CDR1 is MRHNA and CDR2 is SNTAGT in the germline V gene. The CDR3 is CASSVGGAGTDTQYF. CDR3 DNA sequence: TGTGCCAGCAGTGTAGGGGGCGCCGGCACAGATACGCAGTATTTT.

The genes are TRBV9 and TRBJ2-3, with a tentative D call TRBD2 (6 bases). V was clipped by 4 bases and J by 4 bases, with 13 bases between them. In germline, CDR1 is SGDLS, CDR2 YYNGEE. This CDR3 has 14 residues. CDR3 DNA sequence: TGTGCCAGCAGCACCCAAGGAGGGGCAGATACGCAGTATTTT. This sequence encodes CASSTQGGADTQYF.

J is TRBJ2-7 and V is TRBV9, with D tentatively TRBD2 (7 bases). CDR3 length: 14 residues. Per the germline V gene, CDR1 is SGDLS and CDR2 is YYNGEE. With 3 bases removed from V and 2 bases from J, the gap between germline ends came to 12 bases. The CDR3 DNA is TGTGCCAGCAGCGGGGAGGGGGTAACCTACGAGCAGTACTTC. Translated: CASSGEGVTYEQYF.

To note about this clone: At one boundary the junction diverges from the germline segment, which might be a read error. The V and J genes are TRBV7-9 and TRBJ2-1, with D unclear. Germline CDR1 is SEHNR and CDR2 is FQNEAQ (reference sequence). CDR3 size: 17 residues. The CDR3 sequence is CASSLADFLKNYNERFF. The CDR3 DNA is TGTGCCAGCAGCTTAGCCGACTTCCTTAAAAACTACAATGAGCGGTTCTTC.

The chain has TRBV7-2 and TRBJ2-2; 9 nucleotides agree with TRBD2. Germline V gene data show CDR1 as SGHTA and CDR2 as FQGNSA. CDR3 length: 16 amino acids. V shed 1 base and J 7 bases; nucleotides not matched to a gene: 7. The CDR3 DNA is TGTGCCAGCAGCTTAGAGGGCGGGAGGGCCGTCGGGGAGCTGTTTTTT. It specifies CASSLEGGRAVGELFF.

The chain employs TRBV14 and TRBJ2-5; 8 positions agree with TRBD2. With 0 bases clipped from V and 0 bases from J, the junction kept 6 bases outside the gene matches. The CDR3 is 17 residues long. Germline CDR1 reads SGHDN; CDR2 reads FVKESK. DNA for the CDR3: TGTGCCAGCAGCCAAGATCGGAGCGGGGGCTACCAAGAGACCCAGTACTTC. Amino acid sequence: CASSQDRSGGYQETQYF.

This rearrangement joins TRBV28 to TRBJ1-5; a possible D gene is TRBD1 (5 bases). CDR1 MDHEN and CDR2 SYDVKM come from the germline V gene. This CDR3 region has 15 residues. V lost 3 bases, J lost 1 base, and 10 bases lay in between. The CDR3 sequence is CASSLGGVSNQPQHF. The CDR3 DNA follows: TGTGCCAGCAGTTTGGGAGGGGTCAGCAATCAGCCCCAGCATTTT.

A remark on this clone: The same CDR3 can be traced to other DNA sequences in this sample. This chain uses TRBV6-5 with TRBJ2-7, with a weak D call TRBD2 (6 bases). The length of the CDR3 is 14 residues. Deletions cut 2 bases from V and 0 bases from J, with 8 bases between. Germline-derived CDR1 and CDR2 are MNHEY and SVGAGI. The CDR3 is CASSYAGSSYEQYF. The CDR3 DNA reads as TGTGCCAGCAGTTACGCGGGGAGCTCCTACGAGCAGTACTTC.

This sequence joins TRBV13 and TRBJ2-7, with 7 bases fitting TRBD2. Unmatched junction bases numbered 10, after V lost 5 bases and J lost 3 bases. The CDR3 extends over 15 amino acids. Germline lookup yields CDR1 PRHDT and CDR2 FYEKMQ (reference sequence). DNA for the CDR3: TGTGCCAGCAGCCCCCGGCGGGAGTTGGACTACGAGCAGTACTTC. This codes for CASSPRRELDYEQYF.

The V gene is TRBV28, the J gene TRBJ1-5, with D possibly matching TRBD1 (5 bases). The germline gives CDR1 MDHEN, CDR2 SYDVKM. Trimming removed 3 bases from V and 0 bases from J, with 15 bases in between. The CDR3 length is 17 residues. CDR3 DNA sequence: TGTGCCAGCAGTTTCCTTCTCGACAGTCATAGCAATCAGCCCCAGCATTTT. It codes for CASSFLLDSHSNQPQHF.